This T cell receptor (beta chain) was obtained from a study of spatial heterogeneity in lung cancer. This clonotype was seen ten or more times. A single record per CDR3 protein comes from TCRdb applying MiXCR to the 5' RACE reads. Of roughly 38,000 distinct CDR3 sequences listed, 3.1% were seen once; the top ten hold about 37%. The CDR3 length is 15 residues. J gave up 0 bases and V 6 bases, and 5 bases lay outside the gene matches. Per germline, CDR1 MDHEN and CDR2 SYDVKM. Sample time point: sample taken at primary tumor resection. The cohort: 70 to 75 early-stage, untreated non-small cell lung cancer patients. Unsorted whole RNA from tumor, nontumor lung or frozen PBMC underwent sequencing.

The rearrangement uses TRBV28 and TRBJ2-1, with 7 bases that match TRBD2. The sample was normal lung tissue next to the tumor, taken at surgery. This TCR was sampled from a male donor with early-stage non-small cell lung cancer. The CDR3 loop is CASRASGGSYNEQFF. In DNA form, the CDR3 reads TGTGCCAGCAGGGCTAGCGGAGGCTCCTACAATGAGCAGTTCTTC. The whole variable domain, filled in from reference TRBV28 and TRBJ2-1, reads DVKVTQSSRYLVKRTGEKVFLECVQDMDHENMFWYRQDPGLGLRLIYFSYDVKMKEKGDIPEGYSVSREKKERFSLILESASTNQTSMYLCASRASGGSYNEQFFGPGTRLTVL.